Reported below is one T cell receptor (beta chain). Relative to the germline gene, one junction end is altered; a read error may explain this. This CDR3 spans 14 amino acids. Germline CDR1 reads SGHNT; CDR2 reads YENEEA. The sample originates from a study of CD8 T cells in Susac syndrome. Random hexamers were used to reverse transcribe an amount of about 0.5 to 1 ug RNA. TCRdb redid the calling of the immunoSEQ multiplex PCR reads with MiXCR, one entry per CDR3 protein. The sample includes 250,000 to 300,000 distinct CDR3 sequences, approximately 90% seen only once; the top ten take under 0.2%. The chain is built from TRBV11-3 and TRBJ2-1; 9 positions agree with TRBD2. The receptor's source is a human donor with multiple sclerosis. The sequencing input was CD8+ T cells from PBMCs. CDR3 region: CASSLDNRAGLAVF. The CDR3 DNA follows: TGTGCCAGCAGCTTAGACAACAGGGCGGGACTAGCTGTCTTC.